The present T cell receptor beta chain was sequenced within a study of siplizumab effects on memory and regulatory T cells. General study points: With siplizumab, cumulative frequency of CD4+ memory-derived alloreactive sequences dropped significantly. Naive T cells were seen as more diverse than memory cells and as major alloresponse contributors.

Comment on this clone: As yet, its antigen is unknown.

Measured with immunoSEQ multiplex PCR; TCRdb has only the in-frame clones, and not every one. The sample holds under 110,000 clones, 92% seen once. Trimming took 0 bases from V and 0 from J, leaving 7 bases between them. The germline V gene encodes CDR1 SGHNT and CDR2 YYREEE (reference sequence). CDR3 length: 15 residues. The sample was non-Treg CD4+ T cells sorted from blood. This TCR was recovered from a human donor in good health. The chain employs TRBV5-4 and TRBJ2-1; D not resolved. The DNA of the CDR3 is TGTGCCAGCAGCTTGGTTGGTCCCTCCTACAATGAGCAGTTCTTC. Translated, it gives CASSLVGPSYNEQFF. The variable domain in full, completed from reference TRBV5-4 and TRBJ2-1, reads ETGVTQSPTHLIKTRGQQVTLRCSSQSGHNTVSWYQQALGQGPQFIFQYYREEENGRGNFPPRFSGLQFPNYSSELNVNALELDDSALYLCASSLVGPSYNEQFFGPGTRLTVL.